The rows below give T cell receptor beta chains drawn from one sample of a study of TIL therapy for anti-PD-1-resistant metastatic lung cancer. TCRdb's table, derived via immunoSEQ multiplex PCR, lists solely in-frame clones and lacks some. The repertoire consists of some 13,000 clones, with approximately 72% occurring once and the leading ten covering roughly 9%. This sample comprised tumor tissue, obtained at baseline. The receptors come from a woman between 30 and 80 years old with non-small cell lung cancer. The CDR3 runs from the conserved cysteine through the conserved F or W. The D gene is left open where the match is weak. Clone size is given for some rows only: seen once, a few or many times, or a class if the clone is expanded.

clone size: NA; D gene: NA; V gene: TRBV28; J gene: TRBJ1-5; CDR3 DNA: TGTGCCAGCAGTCTCAACAGGGTCCGGTTCAATCAGCCCCAGCATTTT; CDR3 protein: CASSLNRVRFNQPQHF
clone size: few; D gene: TRBD1; V gene: TRBV7-9; J gene: TRBJ1-1; CDR3 DNA: TGTGCCAGCAGCTTAGGGGGGACAGTCACTGAAGCTTTCTTT; CDR3 protein: CASSLGGTVTEAFF
clone size: NA; D gene: NA; V gene: TRBV18; J gene: TRBJ2-5; CDR3 DNA: TGTGCCAGCTCAGGGCAGGGGCGCCAAGAGACCCAGTACTTC; CDR3 protein: CASSGQGRQETQYF
clone size: NA; D gene: NA; V gene: TRBV27; J gene: TRBJ2-3; CDR3 DNA: TGTGCCAGCAGTTTATCGAATTGGGGCACAGATACGCAGTATTTT; CDR3 protein: CASSLSNWGTDTQYF
clone size: NA; D gene: NA; V gene: TRBV6-9; J gene: TRBJ1-6; CDR3 DNA: TGTGCCAGCAGTTTACCGGGACTTTCACCCCTCCACTTT; CDR3 protein: CASSLPGLSPLHF
clone size: NA; D gene: NA; V gene: TRBV19; J gene: TRBJ2-3; CDR3 DNA: TGTGCCAGTAGTCCCTCCAGCGGCGCGAGCACAGATACGCAGTATTTT; CDR3 protein: CASSPSSGASTDTQYF
clone size: NA; D gene: TRBD2; V gene: TRBV7-9; J gene: TRBJ2-1; CDR3 DNA: TGTGCCAGCAGCATCGGATCCGGGACTAACAATGAGCAGTTCTTC; CDR3 protein: CASSIGSGTNNEQFF
clone size: NA; D gene: NA; V gene: TRBV5-3; J gene: TRBJ1-3; CDR3 DNA: TGTGCCAGAAGGTTTGATCCGAGCTCTGGAAACACCATATATTTT; CDR3 protein: CARRFDPSSGNTIYF
clone size: few; D gene: NA; V gene: TRBV30; J gene: TRBJ1-2; CDR3 DNA: TGTGCCTGTCCAGGGAACTGGTATGGCTACACCTTC; CDR3 protein: CACPGNWYGYTF
clone size: NA; D gene: TRBD2; V gene: TRBV6-5; J gene: TRBJ2-5; CDR3 DNA: TGTGCCAGCAGTTACTCGCGGCGGGAGCAGTACTTC; CDR3 protein: CASSYSRREQYF
clone size: NA; D gene: NA; V gene: TRBV6-6; J gene: TRBJ2-7; CDR3 DNA: TGTGCCAGCAGGGACCTTTGGGAGCAGTACTTC; CDR3 protein: CASRDLWEQYF
clone size: NA; D gene: NA; V gene: TRBV7-2; J gene: TRBJ1-6; CDR3 DNA: TGTGCCAGCAGCTTATTTAAGGGGGAGTCACCCCTCCACTTT; CDR3 protein: CASSLFKGESPLHF
clone size: NA; D gene: NA; V gene: TRBV5-1; J gene: TRBJ2-1; CDR3 DNA: TGCGCCAGCAGCCCCTACTCCTACAATGAGCAGTTCTTC; CDR3 protein: CASSPYSYNEQFF
clone size: few; D gene: NA; V gene: TRBV7-2; J gene: TRBJ1-6; CDR3 DNA: TGTGCCAGCAGCTTAGTGACAAAGTATAATTCACCCCTCCACTTT; CDR3 protein: CASSLVTKYNSPLHF
clone size: NA; D gene: NA; V gene: TRBV12-5; J gene: TRBJ2-3; CDR3 DNA: TGTGCTAGTGGCCGAACCGACGGGACTAGCACAGATACGCAGTATTTT; CDR3 protein: CASGRTDGTSTDTQYF
clone size: NA; D gene: NA; V gene: TRBV7-6; J gene: TRBJ2-7; CDR3 DNA: TGTGCCAGCAGCTCACCTCGGGGGATCTACGAGCAGTACTTC; CDR3 protein: CASSSPRGIYEQYF
clone size: NA; D gene: NA; V gene: TRBV4-2; J gene: TRBJ1-2; CDR3 DNA: TGTGCCAGCAGCCGGGAAGGGGGGGCGAGTGGCTACACCTTC; CDR3 protein: CASSREGGASGYTF
clone size: few; D gene: NA; V gene: TRBV7-9; J gene: TRBJ1-1; CDR3 DNA: TGTGCCAGCAGCTCTCCCTTGGTCACTGAAGCTTTCTTT; CDR3 protein: CASSSPLVTEAFF
clone size: NA; D gene: NA; V gene: TRBV29-1; J gene: TRBJ2-7; CDR3 DNA: TGCAGCGTGGGGACTCCCGCCTACGAGCAGTACTTC; CDR3 protein: CSVGTPAYEQYF
clone size: few; D gene: NA; V gene: TRBV18; J gene: TRBJ1-5; CDR3 DNA: TGTGCCAGCTCGGGGGATCAGAGCAATCAGCCCCAGCATTTT; CDR3 protein: CASSGDQSNQPQHF